The next 17 T cell receptor beta chains were all read from a single sample in a study of early T cells in non-severe SARS-CoV-2 infection. Using its own MiXCR run on the 5' RACE reads, TCRdb lists one record per CDR3 protein. Of roughly 97,000 distinct CDR3 sequences detected, about 11% appear once; the ten largest clones hold roughly 5%. The input for sequencing was whole blood, taken at baseline. The receptors originated from an adult who was a healthcare worker with PCR-confirmed SARS-CoV-2 infection or an uninfected control (not recorded which).

V and J are TRBV7-9 and TRBJ2-3, with 7 bases lining up with TRBD2. The ends lost 2 bases at V and 5 bases at J; junction bases unmatched: 4. This CDR3 region has 14 residues. Germline CDR1 is SEHNR and CDR2 is FQNEAQ (reference sequence). CDR3 sequence reads: CASSLLAGEDTQYF. CDR3 sequence (DNA): TGTGCCAGCAGCTTATTGGCGGGGGAAGATACGCAGTATTTT. The complete variable domain, with remaining parts taken from reference TRBV7-9 and TRBJ2-3, reads DTGVSQNPRHKITKRGQNVTFRCDPISEHNRLYWYRQTLGQGPEFLTYFQNEAQLEKSRLLSDRFSAERPKGSFSTLEIQRTEQGDSAMYLCASSLLAGEDTQYFGPGTRLTVL.

The sample holds many counts of this clonotype. The chain links TRBV12-3 or TRBV12-4 to TRBJ1-5, with D perhaps TRBD1 (5 bases). There are 13 residues in the CDR3. V was trimmed by 5 bases and J by 6 bases, leaving 11 bases between them. CDR3 DNA sequence: TGTGCCAGCAGTGTCAGGGAAGCTCAGCCCCAGCATTTT. This translates into CASSVREAQPQHF.

This clonotype was counted between two and nine times. This chain uses TRBV19 with TRBJ1-2, with TRBD1 identical over 9 bases. The germline V gene encodes CDR1 LNHDA and CDR2 SQIVND (reference sequence). V shed 6 bases and J 3 bases; nucleotides not matched to a gene: 5. This CDR3 is built from 14 residues. This chain's CDR3 is CASSRDRGYYGYTF. Here the CDR3 DNA reads TGTGCCAGTAGCCGAGACAGGGGGTACTATGGCTACACCTTC.

The J gene is TRBJ2-6, the V gene TRBV24-1; D perhaps matches TRBD1 (5 bases). Germline CDR1 is KGHDR and CDR2 is SFDVKD. This CDR3 region has 18 residues. Trimming shortened V by 4 bases and J by 0 bases, and 15 bases separated the two germline ends. The CDR3 spells CATSDRQPVSSGANVLTF. The DNA of the CDR3 is TGTGCCACCAGTGACCGACAGCCTGTGAGCTCTGGGGCCAACGTCCTGACTTTC.

The genes are TRBV7-9 and TRBJ1-3, with D possibly matching TRBD1 (5 bases). Germline V gene data show CDR1 as SEHNR and CDR2 as FQNEAQ (reference sequence). V gave up 4 bases and J gave up 14 bases, with 12 bases separating them. The CDR3 contains 11 residues. As DNA, the CDR3 is TGTGCCAGCAGCTCAACAGGAGACCTATATTTT. As protein: CASSSTGDLYF.

The rearrangement uses TRBV2 and TRBJ1-1, with unresolved D. The CDR3 extends over 13 amino acids. V dropped 0 bases and J dropped 10 bases, with 12 bases sitting between them. The germline CDR1 and CDR2 sequences are SNHLY and FYNNEI. The CDR3 sequence is CASSEANIARAFF. CDR3 DNA: TGTGCCAGCAGTGAAGCGAACATAGCGCGAGCTTTCTTT.

The chain recombines TRBV29-1 with TRBJ2-3, with 10 nucleotides matching TRBD2. The length of the CDR3 is 15 residues. V dropped 4 bases and J dropped 6; count of bases not matched to a gene: 10. Germline assignment: CDR1 SQVTM and CDR2 ANQGSEA. The chain's CDR3 is CSVGTSGLASDTQYF. CDR3 bases: TGCAGCGTTGGGACTAGCGGACTAGCGTCGGATACGCAGTATTTT.

The rearrangement joins TRBV19 to TRBJ2-6, with a tentative D call TRBD2 (5 bases). CDR3 length: 17 residues. Germline V gene lookup returns CDR1 LNHDA and CDR2 SQIVND (reference sequence). V was trimmed by 8 bases and J by 4 bases, leaving 21 bases between them. CDR3 residues: CASALREGMSGANVLTF. CDR3 nucleotides: TGTGCCAGTGCTCTTAGAGAGGGAATGTCCGGGGCCAACGTCCTGACTTTC.

This clonotype was observed many times. The chain uses TRBV27 and TRBJ1-2; D gene ambiguous. The CDR3 sequence is 17 residues long. The germline V gene has CDR1 MNHEY and CDR2 SMNVEV (reference sequence). V was trimmed by 6 bases and J by 2 bases, leaving 22 bases between them. The CDR3 loop reads CASSPFGGKNGNYGYTF. Here the CDR3 DNA reads TGTGCCAGCAGCCCCTTCGGAGGGAAGAATGGAAACTATGGCTACACCTTC.

This clonotype has just a few counts. V and J are TRBV6-5 and TRBJ2-7; 8 nucleotides agree with TRBD1. J lost 5 bases, V lost 5 bases, and 5 bases had no gene match. The CDR3 has 13 residues. Germline V CDR1 and CDR2: MNHEY, SVGAGI. CDR3 protein: CASSTGGMDEQYF. CDR3 bases: TGTGCCAGCAGTACAGGGGGAATGGACGAGCAGTACTTC.

This clonotype was observed a few times. This sequence joins TRBV15 and TRBJ1-6, with no clear D. This CDR3 has 13 amino acids. Germline V gives CDR1 LNHNV, CDR2 YYDKDF (reference sequence). V was trimmed by 1 base and J by 13 bases, leaving 11 bases between them. The CDR3 DNA sequence: TGTGCCACCAGCAGAGTAGCCGCTTCGCCCCTCCACTTT. Residues: CATSRVAASPLHF.

This clonotype was seen only a few times. This rearrangement joins TRBV5-1 to TRBJ2-2; 8 nucleotides match TRBD1. CDR3 size: 14 residues. The junction had 6 bases not matched to a gene; V was cut back by 5 bases and J by 6 bases. Germline CDR1 is SGHRS and CDR2 is YFSETQ. This CDR3 is CASRRDRSAGELFF. The DNA of the CDR3 is TGCGCCAGCAGGCGGGACAGGTCAGCCGGGGAGCTGTTTTTT.

In this sample, this clonotype turned up a few times. The chain links TRBV15 to TRBJ2-5; D is ambiguous. In germline, CDR1 is LNHNV, CDR2 YYDKDF (reference sequence). The ends were cut back, 3 bases at V and 2 bases at J, with 13 bases in the middle. The CDR3 loop spans 15 amino acids. The CDR3 spells CATSSQQQIQETQYF. The DNA for the CDR3 is TGTGCCACCAGCAGTCAACAGCAGATACAAGAGACCCAGTACTTC.

In its sample, this clonotype was seen many times. The chain combines TRBV6-6 with TRBJ2-2; TRBD1 agrees at 8 bases. This CDR3 has 14 residues. Germline CDR1 MNHNY, CDR2 SVGAGI (reference sequence). With V trimmed by 7 bases and J by 7 bases, 8 bases remained unmatched. The CDR3 nucleotides read TGTGCCAGCACCCAACAGGGGGATGACGGGGAGCTGTTTTTT. Protein sequence: CASTQQGDDGELFF.

The CDR3 DNA reads TGTGCCATCGCGAGGACAGGGGGCGAATACATTCAGTACTTC. Protein sequence: CAIARTGGEYIQYF. The genes are TRBV28 and TRBJ2-4; 11 positions agree with TRBD1. Germline V gives CDR1 MDHEN, CDR2 SYDVKM. The CDR3 covers 14 residues. The ends lost 10 bases at V and 8 bases at J; junction bases unmatched: 10. Full variable domain (remainder filled in from reference TRBV28 and TRBJ2-4): DVKVTQSSRYLVKRTGEKVFLECVQDMDHENMFWYRQDPGLGLRLIYFSYDVKMKEKGDIPEGYSVSREKKERFSLILESASTNQTSMYLCAIARTGGEYIQYFGAGTRLSVL.

There are many counts of this clonotype. This sequence joins TRBV13 and TRBJ2-1; TRBD2 matches 7 bases. The V gene end was trimmed by 3 bases and the J gene end by 1 base; junction bases not matched to a gene: 3. Germline CDR1 and CDR2: PRHDT and FYEKMQ (reference sequence). The CDR3 has 15 amino acids. As DNA, the CDR3 is TGTGCCAGCAGCTTGATCGGGAGGTCCTACAATGAGCAGTTCTTC. Translating it yields CASSLIGRSYNEQFF. Based on the CDR3 plus reference TRBV13 and TRBJ2-1, the full variable domain is AAGVIQSPRHLIKEKRETATLKCYPIPRHDTVYWYQQGPGQDPQFLISFYEKMQSDKGSIPDRFSAQQFSDYHSELNMSSLELGDSALYFCASSLIGRSYNEQFFGPGTRLTVL.

This clonotype was found a few times. This sequence joins TRBV6-1 and TRBJ2-1; 10 bases are a match to TRBD2. V dropped 8 bases and J dropped 6; count of bases not matched to a gene: 4. The CDR3 contains 13 residues. Germline lookup yields CDR1 MNHNS and CDR2 SASEGT. The CDR3: CASSTSGVNEQFF. CDR3 nucleotides: TGTGCCAGCTCAACTAGCGGGGTCAATGAGCAGTTCTTC.